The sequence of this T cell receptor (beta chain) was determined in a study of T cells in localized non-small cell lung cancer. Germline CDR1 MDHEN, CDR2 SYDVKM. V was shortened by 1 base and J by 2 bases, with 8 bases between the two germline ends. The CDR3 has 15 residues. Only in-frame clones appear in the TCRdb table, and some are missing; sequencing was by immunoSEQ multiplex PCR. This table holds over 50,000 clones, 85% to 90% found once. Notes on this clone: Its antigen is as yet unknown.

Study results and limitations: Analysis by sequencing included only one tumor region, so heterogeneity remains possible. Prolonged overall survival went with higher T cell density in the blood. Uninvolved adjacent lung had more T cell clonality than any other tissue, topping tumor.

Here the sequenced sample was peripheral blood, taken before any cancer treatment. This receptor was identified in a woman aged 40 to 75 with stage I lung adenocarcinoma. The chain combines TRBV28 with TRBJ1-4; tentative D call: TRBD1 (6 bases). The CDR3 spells CASSLYQGTNEKLFF. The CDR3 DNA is TGTGCCAGCAGTTTATACCAGGGGACTAATGAAAAACTGTTTTTT.